A single sample gave rise to the 15 T cell receptor beta chains below, sequenced in a study of blood T cell repertoires in COVID-19. TCRdb keeps only in-frame clones here, not all; method: immunoSEQ multiplex PCR. The sample includes 290,000 or so clones, around nine tenths seen only once; the top ten take approximately 2.4%. The sample taken for sequencing was PBMCs or T cells enriched from blood (not recorded which). The receptor source for this set is a woman between 18 and 29 years old who had recovered from COVID-19.

The chain links TRBV18 to TRBJ1-2; TRBD1 is a possible D gene (5 bases). The CDR3 length is 15 residues. The V end was cut by 3 bases, the J end by 4 bases, with 15 bases between. The V gene's germline CDR1 is KGHSH and CDR2 LQKENI. CDR3 coding DNA: TGTGCCAGCTCACCGCGGGCAGGCGGGACCTATGGCTACACCTTC. Amino acids: CASSPRAGGTYGYTF.

The chain has TRBV6-2 or TRBV6-3 and TRBJ1-1; tentative D call: TRBD1 (6 bases). Deletions cut 2 bases from V and 1 base from J, with 17 bases between. The CDR3 extends over 17 amino acids. Germline-derived CDR1 and CDR2 are MNHEY and SVGEGT. The CDR3 reads CASSYKGGGPENTEAFF. Here the CDR3 DNA reads TGTGCCAGCAGTTACAAAGGGGGGGGCCCCGAGAACACTGAAGCTTTCTTT.

The chain links TRBV9 to TRBJ1-1; 7 positions agree with TRBD1. The ends lost 4 bases at V and 0 bases at J; junction bases unmatched: 9. Per the germline V gene, CDR1 is SGDLS and CDR2 is YYNGEE. The CDR3 contains 16 residues. CDR3 DNA sequence: TGTGCCAGCAGCCCTCCGGGGACAGTCATGAACACTGAAGCTTTCTTT. It encodes CASSPPGTVMNTEAFF.

In its sample, this clone was seen once. Additional DNA sequences in this sample encode the identical CDR3. The chain links TRBV5-5 to TRBJ1-2; the D is unclear. Germline V lookup: CDR1 SGHKS, CDR2 YYEKEE (reference sequence). The length of the CDR3 is 13 residues. V dropped 0 bases and J dropped 2 bases, with 5 bases sitting between them. This CDR3 reads CASSLGPNYGYTF. In DNA form, the CDR3 reads TGTGCCAGCAGCTTGGGGCCCAACTATGGCTACACCTTC.

In nucleotides, the CDR3 is TGCGCCAGCAGAGAGGGGAACACTGAAGCTTTCTTT. Amino acids: CASREGNTEAFF. This chain joins TRBV5-1 and TRBJ1-1, with D uncertain. In germline, CDR1 is SGHRS, CDR2 YFSETQ. V dropped 5 bases and J dropped 1 base, with 6 bases sitting between them. This CDR3 contains 12 residues. The whole variable domain, filled in from reference TRBV5-1 and TRBJ1-1, reads KAGVTQTPRYLIKTRGQQVTLSCSPISGHRSVSWYQQTPGQGLQFLFEYFSETQRNKGNFPGRFSGRQFSNSRSEMNVSTLELGDSALYLCASREGNTEAFFGQGTRLTVV.

The rearrangement uses TRBV2 and TRBJ2-3; 10 nucleotides align to TRBD1. Germline V CDR1 and CDR2: SNHLY, FYNNEI. This CDR3 is 17 amino acids long. The V segment lost 6 bases and the J segment 2 bases; nucleotides outside the gene matches: 11. The CDR3 DNA follows: TGTGCCAGCAGACCCATTCCGGGACAGGGGTTCACAGATACGCAGTATTTT. It translates to CASRPIPGQGFTDTQYF.

The chain joins TRBV10-3 to TRBJ2-1; the match to TRBD2 covers 8 bases. Germline V gene lookup returns CDR1 ENHRY and CDR2 SYGVKD. V trimming: 4 bases; J trimming: 3 bases; junction bases outside the gene matches: 11. This CDR3 comprises 17 residues. For the CDR3, the DNA is TGTGCCATCAGTGGCCCCACTAGCGGCCCCCACTACAATGAGCAGTTCTTC. Translating gives CAISGPTSGPHYNEQFF.

The rearrangement joins TRBV7-8 to TRBJ1-1; 7 bases match TRBD1. The CDR3 spans 14 residues. V was clipped by 4 bases and J by 1 base; unmatched bases: 3. Germline V lookup: CDR1 SGHVS, CDR2 FQNEAQ. The chain's CDR3 is CASSSWTGNTEAFF. The CDR3 DNA is TGTGCCAGCAGCTCCTGGACAGGGAACACTGAAGCTTTCTTT.

The chain recombines TRBV4-2 with TRBJ2-1; D gene ambiguous. Deletions cut 0 bases from V and 0 bases from J, with 12 bases between. The CDR3 totals 17 residues. CDR1 and CDR2 (germline): LGHNA, YNFKEQ. The CDR3 DNA reads as TGTGCCAGCAGCCAAGAGATACCGCTGAGCTCCTACAATGAGCAGTTCTTC. Residues: CASSQEIPLSSYNEQFF.

The chain recombines TRBV7-9 with TRBJ1-5, with D maybe TRBD1 (5 bases). This CDR3 contains 15 residues. In germline, CDR1 is SEHNR, CDR2 FQNEAQ (reference sequence). V shed 5 bases and J shed 0 bases, with 11 bases lying between them. The CDR3 bases are TGTGCCAGCAGCCTCGGGGGGTATAGCAATCAGCCCCAGCATTTT. Its protein is CASSLGGYSNQPQHF.

The chain carries TRBV28 and TRBJ2-2; 10 bases are shared with TRBD2. The CDR3 is 17 residues long. The V gene's germline CDR1 is MDHEN and CDR2 SYDVKM. The junction had 12 bases not matched to a gene; V was cut back by 4 bases and J by 7 bases. The CDR3 bases are TGTGCCAGCAGTTCCCATTCCAGCGGGAGGGTAGACGGGGAGCTGTTTTTT. Protein sequence: CASSSHSSGRVDGELFF.

This clone was seen a single time. V usage is TRBV11-3 and J usage is TRBJ1-2, with TRBD1 identical over 9 bases. Germline V gene data show CDR1 as SGHNT and CDR2 as YENEEA. The CDR3 sequence is 13 residues long. V dropped 5 bases and J dropped 7; count of bases not matched to a gene: 5. DNA of the CDR3: TGTGCCAGCAGCCCGGACAGGGGAGGTGGCTACACCTTC. It codes for CASSPDRGGGYTF.

The genes are TRBV6-5 and TRBJ1-3; D is unresolved. The CDR3 spans 16 residues. Trimming took 0 bases from V and 0 from J, leaving 9 bases between them. Germline values: CDR1 MNHEY, CDR2 SVGAGI. The CDR3: CASSYSRESSGNTIYF. The CDR3 DNA follows: TGTGCCAGCAGTTACTCGCGGGAGAGCTCTGGAAACACCATATATTTT.

The chain recombines TRBV15 with TRBJ2-1; 13 positions match TRBD2. The J segment lost 0 bases and the V segment lost 11 bases, leaving 13 bases of the junction unmatched. Germline V gives CDR1 LNHNV, CDR2 YYDKDF (reference sequence). The CDR3 extends over 18 amino acids. CDR3 protein: CASGTSGMNSSSYNEQFF. Written as DNA, the CDR3 is TGTGCCTCTGGGACTAGCGGGATGAACTCGAGCTCCTACAATGAGCAGTTCTTC.

The V gene is TRBV13, the J gene TRBJ2-5, with TRBD2 matching 13 bases. CDR1 is PRHDT and CDR2 is FYEKMQ in the germline V gene (reference sequence). The V gene end was trimmed by 5 bases and the J gene end by 14 bases; junction bases not matched to a gene: 8. The CDR3 loop spans 13 amino acids. CDR3 bases: TGTGCCAGCAGCGCAACTAGCGGGGGGGCTGGCTACTTC. Translation gives CASSATSGGAGYF.